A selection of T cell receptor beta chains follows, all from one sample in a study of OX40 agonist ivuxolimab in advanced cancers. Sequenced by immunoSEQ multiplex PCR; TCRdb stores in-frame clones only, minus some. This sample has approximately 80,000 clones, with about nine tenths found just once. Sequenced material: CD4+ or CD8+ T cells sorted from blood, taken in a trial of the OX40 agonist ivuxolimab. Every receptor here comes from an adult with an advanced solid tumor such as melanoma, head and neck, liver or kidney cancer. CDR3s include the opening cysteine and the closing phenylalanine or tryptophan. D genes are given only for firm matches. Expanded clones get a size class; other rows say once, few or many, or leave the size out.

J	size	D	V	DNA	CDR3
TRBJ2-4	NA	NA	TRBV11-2	TGTGCCAGCAGCTTCACAGGGTTTCAGTACTTC	CASSFTGFQYF
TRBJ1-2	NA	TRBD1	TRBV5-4	TGTGCCAGCAGCCCGGACAGGGCCAACTATGGCTACACCTTC	CASSPDRANYGYTF
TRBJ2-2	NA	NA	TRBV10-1	TGCGCCAGCAGCCGCCGACAGGTTAACTGCTCCGGGGAGCTGTTTTTT	CASSRRQVNCSGELFF
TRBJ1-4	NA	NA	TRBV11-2	TGTGCCAGCAGCTCTTGGGCCGTGGATGAAAAACTGTTTTTT	CASSSWAVDEKLFF
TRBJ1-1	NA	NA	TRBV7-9	TGTGCCAGCAGTCAACTGAACACTGAAGCTTTCTTT	CASSQLNTEAFF
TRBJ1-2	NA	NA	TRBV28	TGTGCCAGCAGCCAGACCACCCCAGGGATGAATGGCTACACCTTC	CASSQTTPGMNGYTF
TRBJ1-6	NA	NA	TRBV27	TGTGCCAGCAGACAGGGTCATTCACCCCTCCACTTT	CASRQGHSPLHF
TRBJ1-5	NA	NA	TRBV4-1	TGCGCCAGCAGCCAAGAGGGGGGTGGGAGCAATCAGCCCCAGCATTTT	CASSQEGGGSNQPQHF
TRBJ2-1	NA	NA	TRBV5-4	TGTGCCAGCAGCTTGAACAATGAGCAGTTCTTC	CASSLNNEQFF
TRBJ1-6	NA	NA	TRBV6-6	TGTGCCAGCAGTTACTCGGGGACCGATAATAATTCACCCCTCCACTTT	CASSYSGTDNNSPLHF
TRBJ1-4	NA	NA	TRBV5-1	TGCGCCAGCAGCTCGTCTGACTCGATGATTGGGGATGAAAAACTGTTTTTT	CASSSSDSMIGDEKLFF
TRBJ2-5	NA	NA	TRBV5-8	TGTGCCAGCAGCTTGGACGGACAGCAAGAGACCCAGTACTTC	CASSLDGQQETQYF
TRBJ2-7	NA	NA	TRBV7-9	TGTGCCAGCAGCCGCGGTGCGACAGGACGCGAGCAGTACTTC	CASSRGATGREQYF
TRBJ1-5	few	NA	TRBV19	TGTGCCAGTACCAACCAACAGGGAAAGCCCCAGCATTTT	CASTNQQGKPQHF
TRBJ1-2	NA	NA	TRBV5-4	TGTGCCAGCAGCACAACGGACGGGTACTATGGCTACACCTTC	CASSTTDGYYGYTF
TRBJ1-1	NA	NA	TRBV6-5	TGTGCCAGCAAACCAACGAGTACAGGAGAAGCTTTCTTT	CASKPTSTGEAFF
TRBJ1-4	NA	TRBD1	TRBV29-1	TGCAGCGTTGAAGATCAGGGGGGACAGGGCGAAAAACTGTTTTTT	CSVEDQGGQGEKLFF
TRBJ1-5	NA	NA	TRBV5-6	TGTGCCAGCAGCTTGACAGGGCTGGGGAATCAGCCCCAGCATTTT	CASSLTGLGNQPQHF
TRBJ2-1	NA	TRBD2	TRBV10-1	TGCGCCAGCAGTGAGTTACCCGGGCTAGCGGGGGGGCCCGGGTCCAATGAGCAGTTCTTC	CASSELPGLAGGPGSNEQFF
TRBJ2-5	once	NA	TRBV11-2	TGTGCCAGCAGCTTAAGGTTGCAGGGCGTGGGGGAGCAGTACTTC	CASSLRLQGVGEQYF
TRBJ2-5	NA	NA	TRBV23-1	TGCGCCAGCAGTCAAAATACGGGTGGGCAGGTCGAAGAGACCCAGTACTTC	CASSQNTGGQVEETQYF
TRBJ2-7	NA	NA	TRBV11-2	TGTGCCAGCAGCTTAGTCTCAGCGTGGGGCTCCTACGAGCAGTACTTC	CASSLVSAWGSYEQYF
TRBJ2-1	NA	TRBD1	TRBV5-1	TGCGCCAGCAGCTTGGCCCGGGACAGGGACTACAATGAGCAGTTCTTC	CASSLARDRDYNEQFF
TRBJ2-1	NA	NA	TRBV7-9	TGTGCCAGCAGCTTAGGACCCACTAGCTACGGCTCCTACAATGAGCAGTTCTTC	CASSLGPTSYGSYNEQFF
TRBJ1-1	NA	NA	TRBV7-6	TGTGCCAGCAGCCCGCGTCCCGGGCAATGGAACACTGAAGCTTTCTTT	CASSPRPGQWNTEAFF
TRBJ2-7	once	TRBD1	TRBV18	TGTGCCAGCTCACCCGGGACAGGGAGACACGAGCAGTACTTC	CASSPGTGRHEQYF
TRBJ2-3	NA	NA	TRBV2	TGTGCCAGCAAGGCCAGGGGGGCCGCAGATACGCAGTATTTT	CASKARGAADTQYF
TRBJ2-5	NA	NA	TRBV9	TGTGCCAGCAGCGTAGACCCAGGCCAAGAGACCCAGTACTTC	CASSVDPGQETQYF
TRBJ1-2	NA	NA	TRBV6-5	TGTGCCAGCAGTTACTCGAAGGGAACAGGGTTCTATGGCTACACCTTC	CASSYSKGTGFYGYTF
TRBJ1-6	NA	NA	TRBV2	TGTGCCAGCAGTGTGGCTGGGGGCGAACTCCCCCTCCACTTT	CASSVAGGELPLHF
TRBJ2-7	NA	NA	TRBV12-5	TGTGCTAGTGGTCCTTATCGGGGCCCCTACGAGCAGTACTTC	CASGPYRGPYEQYF
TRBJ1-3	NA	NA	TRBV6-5	TGTGCCAGCAGTTACACCTGGGGCGCTGGAAACACCATATATTTT	CASSYTWGAGNTIYF
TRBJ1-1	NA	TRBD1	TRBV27	TGTGCCAGCAGTCCGGGACAGGGTAGGGAGGGGGCTGAAGCTTTCTTT	CASSPGQGREGAEAFF
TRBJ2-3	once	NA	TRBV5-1	TGCGCCAGCGCCCGGGGGGCTACAGATACGCAGTATTTT	CASARGATDTQYF
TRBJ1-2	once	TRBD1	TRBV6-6	TGTGCCAGCAGACAACCGGGACAGGGAATCTATGGCTACACCTTC	CASRQPGQGIYGYTF
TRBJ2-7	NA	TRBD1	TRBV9	TGTGCCAGCAGCCCAATCGGGACAGGTCGCTACGAGCAGTACTTC	CASSPIGTGRYEQYF
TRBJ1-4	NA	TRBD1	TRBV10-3	TGTGCCATCAGTGAGCAGGGGGCAACTAATGAAAAACTGTTTTTT	CAISEQGATNEKLFF
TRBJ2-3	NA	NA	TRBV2	TGTGCCAGCAAGAGGGGGGACGGCACAGATACGCAGTATTTT	CASKRGDGTDTQYF
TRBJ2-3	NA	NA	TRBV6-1	TGTGCCAGCAGTGAAGCGTACCTAGGTTGGTATTTT	CASSEAYLGWYF
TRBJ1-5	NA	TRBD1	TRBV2	TGTGCCAGCAGTGGCTGGGAGAGGGGGCAAAGCAATCAGCCCCAGCATTTT	CASSGWERGQSNQPQHF
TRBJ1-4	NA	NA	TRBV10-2	TGCGCCAGCAGTGAGTGGGGGGCCGGGGAAAAACTGTTTTTT	CASSEWGAGEKLFF
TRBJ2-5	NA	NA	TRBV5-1	TGCGCCAGCAGCTTGTTGGAGGAGACCCAGTACTTC	CASSLLEETQYF
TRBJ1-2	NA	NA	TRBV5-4	TGTGCCAGCAGCTTGGTGGAGCACATTTATGGCTACACCTTC	CASSLVEHIYGYTF
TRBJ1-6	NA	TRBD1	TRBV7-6	TGTGCCAGCAGCTTAGCGACTTGGACAGGGAATAATTCACCCCTCCACTTT	CASSLATWTGNNSPLHF
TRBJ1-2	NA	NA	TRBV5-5	TGTGCCAGCTTGGAGCCTCGCAGGGGAGGCTATAGCTACACCTTC	CASLEPRRGGYSYTF
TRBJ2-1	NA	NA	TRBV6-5	TGTGCCAGCAGTTCAGGTCGGGGCGGGTATGAGCAGTTCTTC	CASSSGRGGYEQFF
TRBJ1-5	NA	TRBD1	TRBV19	TGTGCCAGTAGAAAGGGACAGGGCGTCAACATGGCCCAGCATTTT	CASRKGQGVNMAQHF
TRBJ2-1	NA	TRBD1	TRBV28	TGTGCCAGCAGTACCTCCGGGACAGGGTTTTACAATGAGCAGTTCTTC	CASSTSGTGFYNEQFF
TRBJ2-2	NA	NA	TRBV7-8	TGTGCCAGCACCAAAAGGGGTGCGAACACCGGGGAGCTGTTTTTT	CASTKRGANTGELFF
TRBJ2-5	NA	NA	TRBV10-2	TGCGCCAGCAGGCGTAGTATCCGCGAGACCCAGTACTTC	CASRRSIRETQYF
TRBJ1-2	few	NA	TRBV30	TGTGCCTGGACCCTACTGGGGGGGTTGGGCTACACCTTC	CAWTLLGGLGYTF
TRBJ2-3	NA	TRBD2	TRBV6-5	TGTGCCAGCGGTTCCGGGGGGGCCAGCACAGATACGCAGTATTTT	CASGSGGASTDTQYF
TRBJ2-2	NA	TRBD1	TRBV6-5	TGTGCCAGCAGTTACAGCAGACAGGGGGCCGGCGGGGAGCTGTTTTTT	CASSYSRQGAGGELFF
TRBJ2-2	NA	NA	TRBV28	TGTGCCAGCAGTCACAGGGTTAGGGAGCTGTTTTTT	CASSHRVRELFF
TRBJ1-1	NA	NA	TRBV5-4	TGTGCCAGCAGCTCGGGACACCCATCGAACACTGAAGCTTTCTTT	CASSSGHPSNTEAFF
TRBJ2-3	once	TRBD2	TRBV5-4	TGTGCCAGCAGCACGCCCGGGGGGGGAGCCGTCGGGCAGTATTTT	CASSTPGGGAVGQYF
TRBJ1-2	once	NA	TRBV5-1	TGCGCCAGCAGCTTGGTTAGCCAGGGGTCTGGCTACACCTTC	CASSLVSQGSGYTF